The 4 T cell receptor beta chains below were found in one sample sequenced in a study of shared T cell receptors in the human thymus. Generated by immunoSEQ multiplex PCR, the TCRdb table keeps only in-frame clones and is missing some. Of more than 550,000 clones listed, approximately 85% are singletons. The sample was also linked to a second study, of human thymus T cells.

Sequenced input: thymocytes. These receptors were taken from a girl less than two years old with a congenital heart defect.

The chain has TRBV19 and TRBJ1-4, with D possibly TRBD1 on 6 matching bases. V dropped 6 bases and J dropped 3 bases, with 17 bases sitting between them. Germline-derived CDR1 and CDR2 are LNHDA and SQIVND (reference sequence). This CDR3 has 16 amino acids. The CDR3 reads CASSHRDPASNEKLFF. The CDR3 DNA is TGTGCCAGTAGCCACAGGGACCCCGCGTCTAATGAAAAACTGTTTTTT.

This clone was counted a few times. The chain joins TRBV29-1 to TRBJ2-3, with 10 positions matching TRBD2. Germline V lookup: CDR1 SQVTM, CDR2 ANQGSEA. This CDR3 has 14 amino acids. With 5 bases clipped from V and 3 bases from J, the junction kept 5 bases outside the gene matches. Written as DNA, the CDR3 is TGCAGCGTTAGCGGGGGGGCGCATACAGATACGCAGTATTTT. This encodes CSVSGGAHTDTQYF.

This clone came up a few times. The chain is built from TRBV2 and TRBJ1-2; TRBD1 agrees at 9 bases. The V segment lost 4 bases and the J segment 5 bases; nucleotides outside the gene matches: 5. Germline V gives CDR1 SNHLY, CDR2 FYNNEI. The CDR3 runs to 14 residues. CDR3 DNA: TGTGCCAGCAGTGGGGGACAGGGAGTTTATGGCTACACCTTC. This codes for CASSGGQGVYGYTF.

V usage is TRBV5-6 and J usage is TRBJ2-3; D is undetermined. Germline V gene sequence: CDR1 SGHDT, CDR2 YYEEEE. The CDR3 has 14 amino acids. V gave up 5 bases and J gave up 2 bases, with 12 bases separating them. CDR3 protein: CASRFRQDTDTQYF. DNA of the CDR3: TGTGCCAGCAGATTCAGACAAGACACAGATACGCAGTATTTT. Full variable domain (rest looked up from reference TRBV5-6 and TRBJ2-3): DAGVTQSPTHLIKTRGQQVTLRCSPKSGHDTVSWYQQALGQGPQFIFQYYEEEERQRGNFPDRFSGHQFPNYSSELNVNALLLGDSALYLCASRFRQDTDTQYFGPGTRLTVL.